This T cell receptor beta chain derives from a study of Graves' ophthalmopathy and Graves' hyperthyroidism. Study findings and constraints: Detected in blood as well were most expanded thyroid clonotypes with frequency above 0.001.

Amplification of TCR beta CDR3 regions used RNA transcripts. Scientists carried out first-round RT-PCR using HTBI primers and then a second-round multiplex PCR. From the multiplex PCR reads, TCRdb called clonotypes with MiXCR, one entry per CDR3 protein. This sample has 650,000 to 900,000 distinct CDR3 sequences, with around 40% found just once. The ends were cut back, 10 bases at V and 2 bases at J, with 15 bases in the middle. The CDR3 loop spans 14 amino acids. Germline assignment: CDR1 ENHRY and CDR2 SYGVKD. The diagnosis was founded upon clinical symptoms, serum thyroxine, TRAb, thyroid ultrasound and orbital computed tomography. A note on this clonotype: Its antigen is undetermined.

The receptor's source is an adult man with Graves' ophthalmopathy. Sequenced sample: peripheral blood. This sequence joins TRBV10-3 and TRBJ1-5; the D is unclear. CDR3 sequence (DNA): TGTGCCAGCCACGGGTTTACTGGCAATCAGCCCCAGCATTTT. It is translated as CASHGFTGNQPQHF.